Here is one TCR beta chain with its context. This record comes from a study of blood T cell repertoires in COVID-19. About the study: Whether acute or convalescent, the COVID-19 samples came from the United States, Italy and Spain. Sample material is recorded as cDNA or gDNA derived from T cells, B-cell-depleted T cells, or PBMCs.

As originally analysed: Nucleated cell number was recorded as an estimate derived from reference gene primer amplification. Data came from immunoSEQ multiplex PCR; TCRdb stores just in-frame clones and leaves some out. The V and J calls and clone size are taken from that table; D and trimming were inferred from the DNA. The sample yields 180,000 or so clones, 75% to 90% seen once. The V gene's germline CDR1 is GTSNPN and CDR2 SVGIG (reference sequence). The CDR3 contains 12 residues. Trimming left V 6 bases short and J 6 bases short, with 13 bases between. Material for sequencing was peripheral blood. This sequence originates from a human donor with active or convalescent COVID-19. The donor label of this sample is uncertain. J is TRBJ2-3 and V is TRBV30; D gene uncertain. CDR3 protein: CACTVVVDTQYF. The CDR3 coding sequence is TGTGCCTGTACGGTAGTTGTGGATACGCAGTATTTT.